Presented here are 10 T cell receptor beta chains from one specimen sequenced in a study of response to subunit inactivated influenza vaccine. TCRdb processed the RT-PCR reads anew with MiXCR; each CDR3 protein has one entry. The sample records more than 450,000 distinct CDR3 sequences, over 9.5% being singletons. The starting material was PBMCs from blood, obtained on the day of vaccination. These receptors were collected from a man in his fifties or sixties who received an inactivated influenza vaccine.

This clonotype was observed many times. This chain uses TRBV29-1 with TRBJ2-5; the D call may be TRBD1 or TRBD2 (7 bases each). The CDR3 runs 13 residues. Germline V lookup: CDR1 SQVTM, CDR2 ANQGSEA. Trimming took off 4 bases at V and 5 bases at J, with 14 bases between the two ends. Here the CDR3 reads CSVGQGGTETQYF. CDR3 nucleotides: TGCAGCGTTGGCCAGGGGGGGACGGAGACCCAGTACTTC.

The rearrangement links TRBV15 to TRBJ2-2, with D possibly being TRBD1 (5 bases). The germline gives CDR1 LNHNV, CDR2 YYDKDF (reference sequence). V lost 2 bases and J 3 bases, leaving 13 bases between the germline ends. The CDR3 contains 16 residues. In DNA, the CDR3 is TGTGCCACCAGCAGAAAACAGGCGTGGGACACCGGGGAGCTGTTTTTT. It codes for CATSRKQAWDTGELFF.

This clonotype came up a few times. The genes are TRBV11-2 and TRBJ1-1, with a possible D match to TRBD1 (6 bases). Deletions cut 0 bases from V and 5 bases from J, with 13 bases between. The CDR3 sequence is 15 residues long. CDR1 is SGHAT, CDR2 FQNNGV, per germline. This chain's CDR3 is CASSLDWRGETEAFF. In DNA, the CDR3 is TGTGCCAGCAGCTTAGACTGGAGGGGGGAGACTGAAGCTTTCTTT.

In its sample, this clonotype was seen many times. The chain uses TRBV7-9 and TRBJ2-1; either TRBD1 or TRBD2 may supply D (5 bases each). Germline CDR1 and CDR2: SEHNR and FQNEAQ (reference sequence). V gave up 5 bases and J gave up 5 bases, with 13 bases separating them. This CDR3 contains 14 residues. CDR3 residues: CASSPPGAHNEQFF. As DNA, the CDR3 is TGTGCCAGCAGCCCTCCCGGGGCCCACAATGAGCAGTTCTTC.

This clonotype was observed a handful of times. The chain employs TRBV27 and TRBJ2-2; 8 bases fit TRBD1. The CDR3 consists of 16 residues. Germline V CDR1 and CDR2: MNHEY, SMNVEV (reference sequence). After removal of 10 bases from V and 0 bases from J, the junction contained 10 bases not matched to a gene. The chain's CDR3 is CATQSRTGSNTGELFF. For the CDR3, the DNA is TGTGCCACCCAATCAAGGACAGGGTCGAACACCGGGGAGCTGTTTTTT.

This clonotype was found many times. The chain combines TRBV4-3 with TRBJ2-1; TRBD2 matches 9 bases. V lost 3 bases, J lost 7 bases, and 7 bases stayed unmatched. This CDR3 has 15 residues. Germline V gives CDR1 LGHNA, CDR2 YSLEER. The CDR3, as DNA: TGCGCCAGCAGCCAGGTGACTAGCGGTTGGAATGAGCAGTTCTTC. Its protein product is CASSQVTSGWNEQFF.

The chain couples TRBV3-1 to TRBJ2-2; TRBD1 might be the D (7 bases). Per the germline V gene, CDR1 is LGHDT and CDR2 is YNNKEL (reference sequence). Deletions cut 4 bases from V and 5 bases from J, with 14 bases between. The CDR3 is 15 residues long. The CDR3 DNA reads TGTGCCAGCAGCCTCCAGACAGGGAGGACCGGGGAGCTGTTTTTT. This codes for CASSLQTGRTGELFF.

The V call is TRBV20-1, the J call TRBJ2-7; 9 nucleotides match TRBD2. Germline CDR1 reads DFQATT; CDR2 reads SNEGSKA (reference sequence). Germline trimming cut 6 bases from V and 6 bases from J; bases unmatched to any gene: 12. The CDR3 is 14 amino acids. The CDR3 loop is CSATLAGRRTEQYF. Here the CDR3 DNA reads TGCAGTGCCACTCTAGCGGGGAGAAGAACCGAGCAGTACTTC.

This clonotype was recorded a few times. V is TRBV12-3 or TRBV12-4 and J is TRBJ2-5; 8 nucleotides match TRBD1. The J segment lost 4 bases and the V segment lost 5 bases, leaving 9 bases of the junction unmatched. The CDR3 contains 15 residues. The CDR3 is CASSTQRDRLETQYF. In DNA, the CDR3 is TGTGCCAGCAGTACCCAGAGGGACAGGCTAGAGACCCAGTACTTC.

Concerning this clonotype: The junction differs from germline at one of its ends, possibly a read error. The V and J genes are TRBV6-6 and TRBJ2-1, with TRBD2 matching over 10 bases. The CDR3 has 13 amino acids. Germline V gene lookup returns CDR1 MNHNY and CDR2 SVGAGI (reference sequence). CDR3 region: CASKEGSGRAFVF. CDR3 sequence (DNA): TGTGCCAGCAAAGAAGGAAGCGGGAGGGCCTTTGTCTTC.